What follows are 17 T cell receptor beta chains derived from one specimen sequenced in a study of PD-1 blockade in mismatch repair-deficient tumors. This table comes from immunoSEQ multiplex PCR, and its TCRdb copy is limited to in-frame clones, with some not included. The data contain about 68,000 clones, approximately 78% of them singletons. The sample was peripheral blood, taken 2 weeks after starting pembrolizumab. Every receptor here comes from an adult with mismatch repair-deficient cancer.

The CDR3 DNA sequence: TGTGCCAGCAGCTTTAGGTCGGCCTCAGGCACCGGGGAGCTGTTTTTT. Its protein product is CASSFRSASGTGELFF. The rearrangement joins TRBV11-2 to TRBJ2-2, with unresolved D. The CDR3 runs to 16 residues. Looked up from germline, CDR1 is SGHAT and CDR2 is FQNNGV. Trimming took 3 bases from V and 4 from J, leaving 15 bases between them.

V gene TRBV7-9 combines with J gene TRBJ2-7; 10 positions match TRBD2. This CDR3 region has 14 residues. Germline V gene lookup returns CDR1 SEHNR and CDR2 FQNEAQ (reference sequence). The V segment lost 5 bases and the J segment 4 bases; nucleotides outside the gene matches: 5. CDR3 residues: CASSQGLAPYEQYF. The CDR3 DNA reads TGTGCCAGCAGCCAGGGACTAGCGCCGTACGAGCAGTACTTC.

CDR3 coding DNA: TGTGCCAGCAGTGGACAGGGGAACTCGAGAAACACCATATATTTT. As protein: CASSGQGNSRNTIYF. The rearrangement links TRBV25-1 to TRBJ1-3; 8 nucleotides align to TRBD1. Germline CDR1 reads MGHDK; CDR2 reads SYGVNS. With V trimmed by 4 bases and J by 5 bases, 7 bases remained unmatched. This CDR3 contains 15 residues.

This CDR3 is CASSWTTGAYEQYF. Written as DNA, the CDR3 is TGTGCCAGTAGCTGGACGACAGGAGCTTACGAGCAGTACTTC. The V and J genes are TRBV19 and TRBJ2-7; possible D gene TRBD1, 6 bases. The germline V and J ends were trimmed by 6 bases and 4 bases, with 16 bases remaining between them. The CDR3 loop spans 14 amino acids. Germline CDR1 reads LNHDA; CDR2 reads SQIVND (reference sequence).

CDR3 protein: CASQGPSFRDTQYF. CDR3 nucleotide sequence: TGTGCCAGTCAGGGGCCGAGCTTCCGGGATACGCAGTATTTT. The chain joins TRBV19 to TRBJ2-3; TRBD1 might be the D (6 bases). Trimming left V 8 bases short and J 6 bases short, with 18 bases between. Germline loops: CDR1 LNHDA, CDR2 SQIVND (reference sequence). The length of the CDR3 is 14 residues.

The table lists this clone with many counts. The chain employs TRBV29-1 and TRBJ2-5, with TRBD1 matching over 7 bases. CDR3 length: 13 residues. The germline gives CDR1 SQVTM, CDR2 ANQGSEA. The ends lost 6 bases at V and 5 bases at J; junction bases unmatched: 9. Written as DNA, the CDR3 is TGCAGCGTGAACAGGGGAGACGGGGAGACCCAGTACTTC. Its protein product is CSVNRGDGETQYF.

The rearrangement links TRBV7-9 to TRBJ1-2, with TRBD1 identical over 11 bases. Trimming removed 5 bases from V and 7 bases from J; junction bases left unmatched: 6. CDR1 is SEHNR and CDR2 is FQNEAQ in the germline V gene (reference sequence). The CDR3 runs 14 residues. The CDR3 region has the DNA TGTGCCAGCAGCCGCGGACAGGGGGCCGGTGGCTACACCTTC. Translation gives CASSRGQGAGGYTF.

This chain connects TRBV2 to TRBJ2-5, with 9 bases that match TRBD2. After removal of 7 bases from V and 2 bases from J, the junction contained 8 bases not matched to a gene. This CDR3 has 15 residues. Per the germline V gene, CDR1 is SNHLY and CDR2 is FYNNEI. In DNA form, the CDR3 reads TGTGCCAGCACTAGGCTAGCGGGAAGTCAAGAGACCCAGTACTTC. Encoded protein: CASTRLAGSQETQYF.

The gene calls are TRBV4-1 and TRBJ1-4; tentative D call: TRBD1 (5 bases). This CDR3 is 16 amino acids long. Trimming took off 6 bases at V and 5 bases at J, with 19 bases between the two ends. Germline V gives CDR1 MGHRA, CDR2 YSYEKL. The CDR3 sequence is CASRRSETVLNEKLFF. The CDR3 DNA follows: TGCGCCAGCAGGAGGTCGGAGACAGTTTTGAATGAAAAACTGTTTTTT.

This chain joins TRBV21-1 and TRBJ2-3; TRBD1, the table's D call, was not compared with the DNA. TRBV21-1 counts as a pseudogene. This CDR3 contains 15 residues. CDR3 in amino acids: CASSKERRGWDTQYF. CDR3 sequence (DNA): TGTGCCAGCAGCAAAGAGCGCAGGGGGTGGGATACGCAGTATTTT.

The genes are TRBV5-1 and TRBJ1-1; D unclear. Per the germline V gene, CDR1 is SGHRS and CDR2 is YFSETQ. The CDR3 is 15 amino acids. Between the trimmed V and J ends, which lost 0 bases and 0 bases, there was a span of 9 bases. This chain's CDR3 is CASSLGAGVNTEAFF. CDR3 nucleotides: TGCGCCAGCAGCTTGGGGGCAGGCGTGAACACTGAAGCTTTCTTT. Combining the CDR3 with reference TRBV5-1 and TRBJ1-1 gives the whole variable domain KAGVTQTPRYLIKTRGQQVTLSCSPISGHRSVSWYQQTPGQGLQFLFEYFSETQRNKGNFPGRFSGRQFSNSRSEMNVSTLELGDSALYLCASSLGAGVNTEAFFGQGTRLTVV.

The CDR3 nucleotides are TGTGCCAGCAGTCAAGGACTGGGCACAGATACGCAGTATTTT. Its protein is CASSQGLGTDTQYF. The chain uses TRBV5-4 and TRBJ2-3, with a weak D call TRBD2 (5 bases). CDR3 length: 14 amino acids. Germline V gene data show CDR1 as SGHNT and CDR2 as YYREEE (reference sequence). The ends were cut back, 5 bases at V and 1 base at J, with 11 bases in the middle.

The V and J genes are TRBV30 and TRBJ2-1; no clear D. The CDR3 totals 13 residues. CDR1 and CDR2 (germline): GTSNPN, SVGIG (reference sequence). The V end lost 0 bases, the J end lost 9 bases, and 12 bases lay between the germline ends. As DNA, the CDR3 is TGTGCCTGGAGTGTAATCTTCGGGCTTGAGCAGTTCTTC. Its protein product is CAWSVIFGLEQFF.

This clone was found once. The rearrangement links TRBV19 to TRBJ1-5; D remains unclear. V was pared by 6 bases and J by 6 bases, with 9 bases between. Germline V lookup: CDR1 LNHDA, CDR2 SQIVND (reference sequence). The CDR3 length is 12 residues. Here the CDR3 reads CASRLLGQPQHF. DNA of the CDR3: TGTGCCAGTAGGTTATTGGGTCAGCCCCAGCATTTT.

The chain couples TRBV7-9 to TRBJ1-5; D perhaps matches TRBD1 (5 bases). Germline loops: CDR1 SEHNR, CDR2 FQNEAQ (reference sequence). The CDR3 has 15 residues. V was cut by 5 bases and J by 6 bases, with 17 bases left in between. In DNA form, the CDR3 reads TGTGCCAGCAGCCCAGGGCGAGGGTCAGGTCAGCCCCAGCATTTT. Its translation is CASSPGRGSGQPQHF.

The chain is built from TRBV18 and TRBJ1-4; D not certain. Germline lookup yields CDR1 KGHSH and CDR2 LQKENI. The V and J ends lost 1 base and 3 bases respectively, with 9 bases between them. The CDR3 covers 15 residues. CDR3 bases: TGTGCCAGCTCACCACTTAGCCAGCCTAATGAAAAACTGTTTTTT. Residues: CASSPLSQPNEKLFF.

This clone appeared a single time. The V gene is TRBV6-5, the J gene TRBJ2-7; TRBD2 matches 7 bases. V gave up 7 bases and J gave up 5 bases; unmatched junction bases: 14. Germline V gene lookup returns CDR1 MNHEY and CDR2 SVGAGI. This CDR3 has 15 residues. The CDR3 here is CASTRAGVGADEQYF. DNA for the CDR3: TGTGCCAGCACTAGGGCGGGAGTCGGGGCCGACGAGCAGTACTTC.